One and the same sample provided the 9 T cell receptor beta chains below, sequenced in a study of blood T cell repertoires in COVID-19. Profiled with immunoSEQ multiplex PCR; TCRdb holds only in-frame clones, not every one. The sample carries about 160,000 clones, over 75% recorded once. The material sequenced was PBMCs or T cells enriched from blood (not recorded which). These receptor sequences come from a woman between 50 and 59 years old who had recovered from COVID-19.

This clone was seen a few times. The chain carries TRBV11-2 and TRBJ2-7; D remains unclear. The CDR3 runs to 12 residues. V lost 3 bases to trimming and J lost 4 bases, with 7 bases between them. Germline V CDR1 and CDR2: SGHAT, FQNNGV. CDR3 sequence: CASSFLGYEQYF. As DNA, the CDR3 is TGTGCCAGCAGCTTCCTCGGTTACGAGCAGTACTTC.

This clone was detected only once. The chain couples TRBV20-1 to TRBJ2-3; 7 bases are a match to TRBD2. With 3 bases clipped from V and 0 bases from J, the junction kept 6 bases outside the gene matches. Per germline, CDR1 DFQATT and CDR2 SNEGSKA (reference sequence). The CDR3 contains 15 residues. For the CDR3, the DNA is TGCAGTGCTAGTGGAGGCGGGAGAAGCACAGATACGCAGTATTTT. Protein product: CSASGGGRSTDTQYF.

The chain joins TRBV19 to TRBJ1-3; D unclear. The ends were cut back, 8 bases at V and 2 bases at J, with 10 bases in the middle. This CDR3 is built from 13 residues. Germline-derived CDR1 and CDR2 are LNHDA and SQIVND (reference sequence). The CDR3 loop reads CASGGVTGNTIYF. CDR3 nucleotide sequence: TGTGCCAGTGGCGGAGTTACTGGAAACACCATATATTTT. Combining the CDR3 with reference TRBV19 and TRBJ1-3 gives the whole variable domain DGGITQSPKYLFRKEGQNVTLSCEQNLNHDAMYWYRQDPGQGLRLIYYSQIVNDFQKGDIAEGYSVSREKKESFPLTVTSAQKNPTAFYLCASGGVTGNTIYFGEGSWLTVV.

Here the CDR3 reads CASSLDRTNTGELFF. Written as DNA, the CDR3 is TGTGCCAGCAGCTTGGACAGAACGAACACCGGGGAGCTGTTTTTT. The rearrangement uses TRBV5-5 and TRBJ2-2; D gene uncertain. V was shortened by 0 bases and J by 0 bases, with 6 bases between the two germline ends. The CDR3 loop spans 15 amino acids. CDR1 and CDR2 (germline): SGHKS, YYEKEE (reference sequence).

This chain joins TRBV4-1 and TRBJ1-2; no firm D call. Trimming left V 0 bases short and J 3 bases short, with 14 bases between. Germline V gene lookup returns CDR1 MGHRA and CDR2 YSYEKL. The CDR3 sequence is 16 residues long. CDR3 nucleotides: TGCGCCAGCAGCCAAGAAACGTCCGGGGTTTACTATGGCTACACCTTC. Translating it yields CASSQETSGVYYGYTF.

The chain uses TRBV6-5 and TRBJ2-7; the D gene is possibly TRBD1 (6 bases). The V gene lost 6 bases and the J gene lost 0 bases, with 9 bases spanning the gap. In germline, CDR1 is MNHEY, CDR2 SVGAGI. The CDR3 consists of 13 residues. This chain's CDR3 is CASSRDISYEQYF. CDR3 bases: TGTGCCAGCAGCCGGGACATCTCCTACGAGCAGTACTTC.

The V and J genes are TRBV5-6 and TRBJ2-3; D gene uncertain. Germline V gene data show CDR1 as SGHDT and CDR2 as YYEEEE. The CDR3 loop spans 15 amino acids. V gave up 0 bases and J gave up 5 bases, with 13 bases separating them. CDR3 in DNA: TGTGCCAGCAGCTTGGCTGGCACACCTAGAGATACGCAGTATTTT. Translating gives CASSLAGTPRDTQYF.

This chain links TRBV2 with TRBJ2-3, with D perhaps TRBD2 (5 bases). The V gene lost 7 bases and the J gene lost 0 bases, with 14 bases spanning the gap. Germline values: CDR1 SNHLY, CDR2 FYNNEI. CDR3 length: 15 residues. The CDR3 bases are TGTGCCAGCATTCCGGACTGGTCTAGCACAGATACGCAGTATTTT. It translates to CASIPDWSSTDTQYF.

The chain joins TRBV2 to TRBJ1-6, with D possibly being TRBD1 (5 bases). CDR3 length: 15 amino acids. Per germline, CDR1 SNHLY and CDR2 FYNNEI. V was cut by 7 bases and J by 3 bases, with 13 bases left in between. The CDR3 DNA sequence: TGTGCCAGCACTACACTGACAGACTATAATTCACCCCTCCACTTT. Amino acids: CASTTLTDYNSPLHF.